What follows are 9 T cell receptor beta chains derived from one specimen sequenced in a study of radiotherapy plus CTLA-4 blockade in lung cancer (dated 2018 in TCRdb). The library relied on the immunoSEQ multiplex PCR assay. TCRdb obtained this table from immuneACCESS and retained in-frame rearrangements with V and J assigned. These tables miss some clones; where compared with another copy, unresolved V genes account for less than half of the shortfall, and the remainder is unexplained. The sample data list approximately 98,000 clones, and 80% to 85% of these were observed just once. 3.4% of the sample belongs to the ten largest clones. The input for sequencing was peripheral blood, taken from a patient treated with radiotherapy plus ipilimumab. These receptors all stem from a human donor with non-small cell lung cancer who had a partial response to radiotherapy plus ipilimumab.

The chain is built from TRBV5-4 and TRBJ1-2; no clear D. The germline V gene encodes CDR1 SGHNT and CDR2 YYREEE (reference sequence). V shed 2 bases and J shed 8 bases, with 10 bases lying between them. The CDR3 length is 12 residues. The CDR3 is CASSFGEGGYTF. Written as DNA, the CDR3 is TGTGCCAGCAGCTTCGGAGAAGGAGGCTACACCTTC.

V is TRBV25-1 and J is TRBJ2-7, with 11 bases fitting TRBD1. V dropped 6 bases and J dropped 5; count of bases not matched to a gene: 9. CDR3 length: 15 amino acids. Germline CDR1 MGHDK, CDR2 SYGVNS. The CDR3 DNA is TGTGCCAGCAGCCACTACCGGACAGGGGGCCACGAGCAGTACTTC. Its protein product is CASSHYRTGGHEQYF.

This clone has more than one count but fewer than ten. The chain employs TRBV6-7 and TRBJ2-7; 14 bases match TRBD2. TRBV6-7 belongs to the ORF category, with a function that is uncertain. The CDR3 totals 15 residues. V was pared by 6 bases and J by 5 bases, with 6 bases of the junction left unmatched. The CDR3: CASRTGLAGVDEQYF. CDR3 DNA sequence: TGTGCCAGCAGAACGGGACTAGCGGGAGTGGACGAGCAGTACTTC.

The chain recombines TRBV5-8 with TRBJ1-5; the D gene is possibly TRBD1 (6 bases). This CDR3 has 14 residues. From germline, CDR1 is SGHTS and CDR2 YDEGEE. Trimming removed 5 bases from V and 2 bases from J, with 11 bases in between. CDR3 coding DNA: TGTGCCAGCAGGGTCACAGGGCGCAATCAGCCCCAGCATTTT. Protein: CASRVTGRNQPQHF.

This sequence joins TRBV9 and TRBJ2-1, with 10 bases matching TRBD2. There are 18 residues in the CDR3. With V trimmed by 1 base and J by 9 bases, 16 bases remained unmatched. Per germline, CDR1 SGDLS and CDR2 YYNGEE. CDR3 nucleotide sequence: TGTGCCAGCAGCGTAACCCCCTGGGCTAGCGGGAGAATAATTGAGCAGTTCTTC. This sequence encodes CASSVTPWASGRIIEQFF.

This chain connects TRBV28 to TRBJ1-1; 8 bases align to TRBD1. Per germline, CDR1 MDHEN and CDR2 SYDVKM. J gave up 4 bases and V 5 bases, and 9 bases lay outside the gene matches. The CDR3 has 15 residues. The CDR3 is CASSPWTGLSTEAFF. The CDR3 coding sequence is TGTGCCAGCAGTCCCTGGACAGGGTTGAGCACTGAAGCTTTCTTT.

In the case of this clone: A junction end diverges from the germline sequence, so it may reflect a read error. The chain couples TRBV7-6 to TRBJ2-3; 8 nucleotides match TRBD2. There are 17 residues in the CDR3. Germline V gene lookup returns CDR1 SGHVS and CDR2 FNYEAQ. Here the CDR3 DNA reads TGTGCCGGCAGCTTAGTTTCCAGCGGGAGCCACACAGATACGCAGTATTTT. This encodes CAGSLVSSGSHTDTQYF.

As DNA, the CDR3 is TGTGCCAGCAGCGTAGGGACAGCGAGCTCCTACAATGAGCAGTTCTTC. It specifies CASSVGTASSYNEQFF. The V gene is TRBV9, the J gene TRBJ2-1; the D gene is possibly TRBD1 (6 bases). This CDR3 region has 16 residues. CDR1 is SGDLS and CDR2 is YYNGEE in the germline V gene. Trimming cost V 0 bases and J 0 bases, with 10 bases left between them.

The chain recombines TRBV29-1 with TRBJ2-3, with 10 bases that match TRBD1. CDR3 length: 16 residues. CDR1 is SQVTM and CDR2 is ANQGSEA in the germline V gene. V was clipped by 6 bases and J by 1 base; unmatched bases: 10. For the CDR3, the DNA is TGCAGCGTCCTAATAGGACAGGGGGAGGGCACAGATACGCAGTATTTT. Amino acid sequence: CSVLIGQGEGTDTQYF.